Below are 15 T cell receptor beta chains sequenced from a single sample in a study of OX40 agonist ivuxolimab in advanced cancers. The method was the immunoSEQ multiplex PCR assay. Sourced from immuneACCESS, this table was stored by TCRdb with only in-frame sequences that have V and J called. A share of the clones is absent; for the studies checked, an unresolved V gene accounts for under half, and the remainder has no known explanation. The sample yields some 140,000 clones; more than 85% were counted once. Roughly 1% of the sample is in the top ten clones. The sequencing here drew on CD4+ or CD8+ T cells sorted from blood, taken in a trial of the OX40 agonist ivuxolimab. The receptors were sampled from an adult with an advanced solid tumor such as melanoma, head and neck, liver or kidney cancer.

V usage is TRBV10-3 and J usage is TRBJ2-5, with TRBD1 matching over 9 bases. The ends lost 6 bases at V and 5 bases at J; junction bases unmatched: 10. CDR1 and CDR2 from the germline V gene are ENHRY and SYGVKD. This CDR3 spans 15 amino acids. The DNA for the CDR3 is TGTGCCATCAGAGGGGGGACAGGGACTGGGGAGACCCAGTACTTC. It encodes CAIRGGTGTGETQYF.

This clone turned up a few times. This chain links TRBV19 with TRBJ1-1; no clear D. Germline loops: CDR1 LNHDA, CDR2 SQIVND (reference sequence). With 3 bases removed from V and 6 bases from J, the gap between germline ends came to 8 bases. The CDR3 covers 12 residues. Here the CDR3 DNA reads TGTGCCAGTAGTATTCGGAGCTCTGAAGCTTTCTTT. Translated: CASSIRSSEAFF.

This sequence joins TRBV10-3 and TRBJ1-1; D is perhaps TRBD1 (5 bases). The CDR3 is 14 amino acids. Germline V lookup: CDR1 ENHRY, CDR2 SYGVKD. The ends were cut back, 10 bases at V and 0 bases at J, with 15 bases in the middle. The CDR3 sequence is CATLQDLMNTEAFF. The DNA of the CDR3 is TGTGCCACCTTACAGGACCTGATGAACACTGAAGCTTTCTTT.

The chain is built from TRBV5-4 and TRBJ2-1; TRBD1 aligns across 7 bases. The length of the CDR3 is 16 residues. Germline V gene lookup returns CDR1 SGHNT and CDR2 YYREEE (reference sequence). V gave up 0 bases and J gave up 2 bases; unmatched junction bases: 5. CDR3 sequence reads: CASSLVRDSAYNEQFF. In DNA, the CDR3 is TGTGCCAGCAGCTTGGTCCGGGACAGTGCCTACAATGAGCAGTTCTTC.

This clone occurred a few times. This chain links TRBV9 with TRBJ1-2; D is unclear. The CDR3 has 13 amino acids. V lost 0 bases and J lost 8, with 11 bases in between. Germline V CDR1 and CDR2: SGDLS, YYNGEE. The CDR3 sequence is CASSVGPGNGYTF. The CDR3 DNA is TGTGCCAGCAGCGTAGGCCCTGGGAACGGCTACACCTTC.

This rearrangement joins TRBV4-3 to TRBJ1-2, with D possibly TRBD1 on 5 matching bases. Germline V gene sequence: CDR1 LGHNA, CDR2 YSLEER. This CDR3 comprises 14 residues. The V end was cut by 1 base, the J end by 2 bases, with 8 bases between. Written as DNA, the CDR3 is TGCGCCAGCAGCCAAGGGGGCTGGAACTATGGCTACACCTTC. It is translated as CASSQGGWNYGYTF.

V is TRBV2 and J is TRBJ2-4; 10 bases align to TRBD2. The CDR3 runs to 11 residues. Germline V CDR1 and CDR2: SNHLY, FYNNEI. In nucleotides, the CDR3 is TGTGCGACTAGCGGGAAAAACATTCAGTACTTC. Amino acids: CATSGKNIQYF.

The chain couples TRBV4-3 to TRBJ2-2; 14 bases are shared with TRBD2. The CDR3 spans 20 residues. Trimming took 5 bases from V and 2 from J; bases not matched to a gene: 13. CDR1 is LGHNA, CDR2 YSLEER, per germline. CDR3 residues: CASSSPGLAGAYGNTGELFF. DNA for the CDR3: TGCGCCAGCAGCTCACCGGGACTAGCGGGAGCCTACGGAAACACCGGGGAGCTGTTTTTT.

This clone was detected only once. This rearrangement joins TRBV5-1 to TRBJ1-1; D may be TRBD1 (6 bases). The CDR3 length is 14 residues. CDR1 and CDR2 from the germline V gene are SGHRS and YFSETQ. Trimming took 6 bases from V and 0 from J, leaving 12 bases between them. The CDR3 reads CASTPGTMNTEAFF. The CDR3 DNA reads TGCGCCAGCACCCCGGGGACAATGAACACTGAAGCTTTCTTT.

The genes are TRBV5-4 and TRBJ1-1, with D maybe TRBD1 (6 bases). Germline V CDR1 and CDR2: SGHNT, YYREEE (reference sequence). Trimming stripped 4 bases from V and 5 bases from J, with 15 bases between. The CDR3 is 14 residues long. CDR3 in amino acids: CASSQGGLETEAFF. CDR3 DNA: TGTGCCAGCAGCCAAGGGGGGCTCGAAACTGAAGCTTTCTTT.

The chain joins TRBV6-6 to TRBJ2-3; no reliable D call. The CDR3 totals 14 residues. The ends were cut back, 4 bases at V and 0 bases at J, with 8 bases in the middle. Germline CDR1 reads MNHNY; CDR2 reads SVGAGI (reference sequence). The CDR3 sequence: CASSLEFSTDTQYF. In DNA, the CDR3 is TGTGCCAGCAGTTTGGAGTTTAGCACAGATACGCAGTATTTT.

This clone has a handful of counts. The chain couples TRBV18 to TRBJ1-2, with D possibly TRBD1 on 6 matching bases. CDR3 length equals 15 residues. CDR1 is KGHSH and CDR2 is LQKENI in the germline V gene. Trimming left V 0 bases short and J 8 bases short, with 16 bases between. CDR3 nucleotides: TGTGCCAGCTCACCACCGAACAGGGAAGTGGAGGGCTACACCTTC. This sequence encodes CASSPPNREVEGYTF.

The CDR3 is CASSLNLGVWGRTNTGELFF. The CDR3 region has the DNA TGTGCCAGCAGTCTAAATTTAGGGGTTTGGGGACGTACGAACACCGGGGAGCTGTTTTTT. The V and J genes are TRBV28 and TRBJ2-2, with D perhaps TRBD1 or TRBD2 (5 bases each). The germline V gene encodes CDR1 MDHEN and CDR2 SYDVKM. This CDR3 is built from 20 residues. V was cut by 5 bases and J by 0 bases, with 25 bases left in between. Full variable domain (missing parts from reference TRBV28 and TRBJ2-2): DVKVTQSSRYLVKRTGEKVFLECVQDMDHENMFWYRQDPGLGLRLIYFSYDVKMKEKGDIPEGYSVSREKKERFSLILESASTNQTSMYLCASSLNLGVWGRTNTGELFFGEGSRLTVL.

The gene calls are TRBV6-5 and TRBJ2-6; D not resolved. V gave up 4 bases and J gave up 1 base, with 11 bases separating them. The CDR3 is 16 residues long. CDR1 is MNHEY, CDR2 SVGAGI, per germline. The CDR3 protein is CASSSDGLSGANVLTF. CDR3 coding DNA: TGTGCCAGCAGTTCGGACGGGCTGTCTGGGGCCAACGTCCTGACTTTC.

The V gene is TRBV6-5, the J gene TRBJ1-6; perhaps TRBD1 as D (5 bases). CDR1 is MNHEY, CDR2 SVGAGI, per germline. With 6 bases removed from V and 7 bases from J, the gap between germline ends came to 10 bases. The CDR3 consists of 13 residues. The CDR3 here is CASSPGRNSPLHF. DNA of the CDR3: TGTGCCAGCAGCCCGGGACGAAATTCACCCCTCCACTTT.